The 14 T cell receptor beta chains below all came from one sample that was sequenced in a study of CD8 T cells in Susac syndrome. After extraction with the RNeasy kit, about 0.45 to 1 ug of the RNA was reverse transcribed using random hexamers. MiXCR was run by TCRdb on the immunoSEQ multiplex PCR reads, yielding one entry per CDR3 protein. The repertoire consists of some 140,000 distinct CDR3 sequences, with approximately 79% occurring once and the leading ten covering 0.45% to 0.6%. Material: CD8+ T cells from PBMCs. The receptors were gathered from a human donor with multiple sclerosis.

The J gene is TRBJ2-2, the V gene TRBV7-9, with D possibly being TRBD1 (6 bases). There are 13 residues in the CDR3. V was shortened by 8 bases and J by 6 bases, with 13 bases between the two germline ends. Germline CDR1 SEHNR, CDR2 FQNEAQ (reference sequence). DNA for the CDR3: TGTGCCAGCCTTTCTGGACAGTCCGGGGAGCTGTTTTTT. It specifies CASLSGQSGELFF.

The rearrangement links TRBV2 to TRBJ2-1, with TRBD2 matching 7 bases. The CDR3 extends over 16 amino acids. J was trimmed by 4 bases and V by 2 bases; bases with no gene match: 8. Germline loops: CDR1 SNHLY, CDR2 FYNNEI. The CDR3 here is CASSEMSGREYNEQFF. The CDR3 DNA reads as TGTGCCAGCAGTGAAATGAGTGGGAGGGAATACAATGAGCAGTTCTTC.

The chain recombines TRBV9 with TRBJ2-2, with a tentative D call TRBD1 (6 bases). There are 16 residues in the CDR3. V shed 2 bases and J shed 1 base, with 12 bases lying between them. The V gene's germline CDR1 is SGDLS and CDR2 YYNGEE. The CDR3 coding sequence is TGTGCCAGCAGCGTGACGCTACAGGGGAACACCGGGGAGCTGTTTTTT. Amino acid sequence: CASSVTLQGNTGELFF.

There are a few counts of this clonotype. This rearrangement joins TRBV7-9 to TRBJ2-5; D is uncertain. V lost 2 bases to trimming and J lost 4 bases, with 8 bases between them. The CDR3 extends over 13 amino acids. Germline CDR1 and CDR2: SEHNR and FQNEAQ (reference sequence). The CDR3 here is CASSLLLRETQYF. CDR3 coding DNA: TGTGCCAGCAGCTTATTACTGAGAGAGACCCAGTACTTC.

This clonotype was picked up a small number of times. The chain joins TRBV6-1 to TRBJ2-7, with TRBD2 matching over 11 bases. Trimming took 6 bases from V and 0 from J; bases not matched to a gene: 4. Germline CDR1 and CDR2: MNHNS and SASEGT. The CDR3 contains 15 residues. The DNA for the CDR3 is TGTGCCAGCAGCGGACTAGCGGGCCTCTCCTACGAGCAGTACTTC. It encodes CASSGLAGLSYEQYF.

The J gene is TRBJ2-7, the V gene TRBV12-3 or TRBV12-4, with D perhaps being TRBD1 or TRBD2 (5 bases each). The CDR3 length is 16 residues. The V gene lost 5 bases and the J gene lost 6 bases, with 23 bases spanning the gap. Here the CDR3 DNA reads TGTGCCAGCAGTCAACTCCCGGGACCGCGGAGCTCCGAGCAGTACTTC. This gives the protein CASSQLPGPRSSEQYF.

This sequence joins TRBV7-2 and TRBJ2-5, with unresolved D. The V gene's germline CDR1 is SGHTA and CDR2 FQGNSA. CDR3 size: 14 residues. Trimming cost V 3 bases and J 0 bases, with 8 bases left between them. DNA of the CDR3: TGTGCCAGCAGCTTGACGGAACACCAAGAGACCCAGTACTTC. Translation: CASSLTEHQETQYF.

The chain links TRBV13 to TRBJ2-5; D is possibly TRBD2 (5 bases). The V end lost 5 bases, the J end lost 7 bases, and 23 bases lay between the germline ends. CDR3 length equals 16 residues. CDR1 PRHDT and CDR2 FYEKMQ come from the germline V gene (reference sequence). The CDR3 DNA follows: TGTGCCAGCAGCCGCGCAGAGGGAAGCCACCGTGGGACCCAGTACTTC. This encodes CASSRAEGSHRGTQYF.

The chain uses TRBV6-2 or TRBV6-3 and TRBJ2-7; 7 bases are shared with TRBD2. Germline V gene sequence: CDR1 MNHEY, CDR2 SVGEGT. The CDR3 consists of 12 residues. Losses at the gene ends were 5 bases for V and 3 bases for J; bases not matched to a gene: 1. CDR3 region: CASSPSGYEQYV. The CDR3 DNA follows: TGTGCCAGCAGTCCTAGCGGCTACGAGCAGTACGTC.

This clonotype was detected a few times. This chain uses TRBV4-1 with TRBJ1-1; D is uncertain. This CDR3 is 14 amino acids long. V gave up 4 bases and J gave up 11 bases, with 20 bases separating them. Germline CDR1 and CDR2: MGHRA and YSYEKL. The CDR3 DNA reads TGCGCCAGCAGCCCCAATCGGGGAGGATACGGGGCTTTCTTT. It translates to CASSPNRGGYGAFF.

In DNA, the CDR3 is TGTGCCTGGGGCCCGGACAGTTCCTCCTACGAGCAGTACTTC. As protein: CAWGPDSSSYEQYF. This chain links TRBV30 with TRBJ2-7; possibly TRBD1 for D (6 bases). The germline V gene has CDR1 GTSNPN and CDR2 SVGIG (reference sequence). V lost 5 bases to trimming and J lost 0 bases, with 14 bases between them. This CDR3 is built from 14 residues.

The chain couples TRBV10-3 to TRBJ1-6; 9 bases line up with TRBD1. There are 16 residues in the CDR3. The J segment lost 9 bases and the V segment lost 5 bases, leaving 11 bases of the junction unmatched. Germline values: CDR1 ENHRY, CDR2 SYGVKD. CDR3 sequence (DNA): TGTGCCATCAGTCATCGGACAGGGGAAGAGAGTTCACCCCTCCACTTT. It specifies CAISHRTGEESSPLHF.

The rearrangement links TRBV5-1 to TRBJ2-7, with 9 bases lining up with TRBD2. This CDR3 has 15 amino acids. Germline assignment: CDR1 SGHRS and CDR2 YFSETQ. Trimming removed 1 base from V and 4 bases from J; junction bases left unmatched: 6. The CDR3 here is CASSLYSGSLYEQYV. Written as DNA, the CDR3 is TGCGCCAGCAGCTTGTATAGCGGGAGCCTTTACGAGCAGTACGTC.

In nucleotides, the CDR3 is TGTGCCAGCAGCCAAGATATTTGGACAGGGCAGAAGAACACTGAAGCTTTCTTT. Translating it yields CASSQDIWTGQKNTEAFF. The gene calls are TRBV3-1 and TRBJ1-1, with TRBD1 matching 8 bases. The CDR3 covers 18 residues. Germline V gene data show CDR1 as LGHDT and CDR2 as YNNKEL (reference sequence). Unmatched junction bases numbered 10, after V lost 0 bases and J lost 1 base.